What follows is one T cell receptor beta chain and its context. Its antigen is not known. Template switching with 5'RACE generated the TCR cDNA and added a universal primer site and UMIs. TCRdb re-analysed the 5' RACE reads in MiXCR, keeping a single row per CDR3 protein. Here the sample spans 620,000 or so distinct CDR3 sequences, around 12% being singletons. This sample is drawn from a study of T cells after yellow fever vaccination. General study findings and limits: Reappearing after the booster were most of the clones from primary vaccination (roughly 95% CD4, 88% CD8). The CD4 compartment and the CD8 compartment contained a small share of clonotypes in common.

The J segment lost 0 bases and the V segment lost 7 bases, leaving 6 bases of the junction unmatched. CDR1 is MNHNS and CDR2 is SASEGT in the germline V gene. The CDR3 sequence is 14 residues long. Here the sequenced sample was PBMCs, taken on the day of the yellow fever booster vaccination. The V and J genes are TRBV6-1 and TRBJ2-7, with TRBD2 matching over 7 bases. The origin of this receptor is a man aged 25 to 40 who received the YFV17D yellow fever vaccine. This chain's CDR3 is CASMKGLSSYEQYF. The CDR3 DNA sequence: TGTGCCAGCATGAAGGGACTATCCTCCTACGAGCAGTACTTC.